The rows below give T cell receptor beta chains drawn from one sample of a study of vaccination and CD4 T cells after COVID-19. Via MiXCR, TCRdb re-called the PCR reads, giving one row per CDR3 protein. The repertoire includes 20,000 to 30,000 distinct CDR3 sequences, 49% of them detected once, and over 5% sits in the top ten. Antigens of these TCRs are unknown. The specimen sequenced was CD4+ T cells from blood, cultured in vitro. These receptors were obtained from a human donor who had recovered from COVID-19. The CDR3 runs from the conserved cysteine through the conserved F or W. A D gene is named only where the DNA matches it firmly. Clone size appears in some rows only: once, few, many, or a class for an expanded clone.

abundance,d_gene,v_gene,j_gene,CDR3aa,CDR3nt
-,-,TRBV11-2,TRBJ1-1,CASISRGNTEAFF,TGTGCCAGCATCTCTCGGGGGAACACTGAAGCTTTCTTT
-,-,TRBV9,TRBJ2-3,CASSVSQTTVSTDTQYF,TGTGCCAGCAGCGTCTCCCAAACGACAGTGAGCACAGATACGCAGTATTTT
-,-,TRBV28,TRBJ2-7,CASMSGYEQYF,TGTGCCAGCATGTCGGGCTACGAGCAGTACTTC
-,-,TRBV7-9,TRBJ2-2,CASSLRQGYTGELFF,TGTGCCAGCAGCTTAAGGCAGGGGTACACCGGGGAGCTGTTTTTT
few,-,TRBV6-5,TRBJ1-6,CASSYSNRRNSPLHF,TGTGCCAGCAGTTACTCGAACAGGCGCAATTCACCCCTCCACTTT
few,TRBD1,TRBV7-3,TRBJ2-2,CAGRNQGDTGELFF,TGTGCCGGCAGAAATCAGGGGGACACCGGGGAGCTGTTTTTT
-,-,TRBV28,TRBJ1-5,CASSFLPGNQPQHF,TGTGCCAGCAGTTTTCTCCCTGGCAATCAGCCCCAGCATTTT
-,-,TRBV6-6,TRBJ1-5,CASRALDRLSNQPQHF,TGTGCCAGCAGAGCCCTCGACAGGTTAAGCAATCAGCCCCAGCATTTT
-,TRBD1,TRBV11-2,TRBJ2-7,CASSLDVGTEYEQYF,TGTGCCAGCAGCTTAGATGTCGGGACAGAGTACGAGCAGTACTTC
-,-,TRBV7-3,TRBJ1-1,CASSSGPNTEAFF,TGTGCCAGCAGCTCTGGACCAAACACTGAAGCTTTCTTT
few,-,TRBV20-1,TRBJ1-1,CSARDLRGLAEAFF,TGCAGTGCTAGAGATCTAAGGGGCCTCGCTGAAGCTTTCTTT
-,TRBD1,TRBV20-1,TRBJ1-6,CSAMTDRGTYNSPLHF,TGCAGTGCTATGACGGACAGGGGGACCTATAATTCACCCCTCCACTTT
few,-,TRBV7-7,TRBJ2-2,CASSTRDTGELFF,TGTGCTAGCAGTACCAGGGACACCGGGGAGCTGTTTTTT
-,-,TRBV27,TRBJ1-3,CASSTQGPGNTIYF,TGTGCCAGCAGTACGCAGGGACCTGGAAACACCATATATTTT
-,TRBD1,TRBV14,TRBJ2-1,CASSQDRQGAREQFF,TGTGCCAGCAGCCAAGATCGTCAGGGGGCGAGAGAGCAGTTCTTC
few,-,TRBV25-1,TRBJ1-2,CASKEGCYTF,TGTGCCAGCAAGGAGGGCTGCTACACCTTC
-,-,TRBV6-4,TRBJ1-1,CASRAGAGNTEAFF,TGTGCCAGCAGGGCGGGGGCAGGGAACACTGAAGCTTTCTTT
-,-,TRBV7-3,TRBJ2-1,CASSFGSSSYNEQFF,TGTGCCAGCAGCTTCGGGTCAAGCTCCTACAATGAGCAGTTCTTC
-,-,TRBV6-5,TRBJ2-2,CASSYGLGGGTGELFF,TGTGCCAGCAGTTACGGCCTAGGGGGGGGCACCGGGGAGCTGTTTTTT
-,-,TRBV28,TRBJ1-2,CASSLNYGYTF,TGTGCCAGCAGTTTAAACTATGGCTACACCTTC
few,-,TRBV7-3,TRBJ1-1,CASSLTAGREAFF,TGTGCCAGCAGCCTGACCGCCGGGCGTGAAGCTTTCTTT
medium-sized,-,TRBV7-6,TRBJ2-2,CASRHNTGELFF,TGTGCCAGCAGGCACAACACCGGGGAGCTGTTTTTT
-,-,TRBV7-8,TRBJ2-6,CASSLRSQGQSGANVLTF,TGTGCCAGCAGCTTACGGAGCCAGGGGCAATCTGGGGCCAACGTCCTGACTTTC
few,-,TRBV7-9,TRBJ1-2,CASSPQGLSYTF,TGTGCCAGCAGCCCCCAGGGGTTGAGCTACACCTTC
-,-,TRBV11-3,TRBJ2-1,CASSTRSGGGYNEQFF,TGTGCCAGCAGCACGAGATCAGGGGGGGGGTACAATGAGCAGTTCTTC
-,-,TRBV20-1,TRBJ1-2,CSATGGYTF,TGCAGTGCTACAGGAGGCTACACCTTC
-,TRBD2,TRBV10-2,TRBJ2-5,CASRGVAGDLGGETQYF,TGCGCCAGCAGGGGCGTAGCGGGAGATCTAGGAGGAGAGACCCAGTACTTC
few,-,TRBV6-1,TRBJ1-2,CASALQGFYGYTF,TGTGCCAGCGCACTACAGGGTTTCTATGGCTACACCTTC
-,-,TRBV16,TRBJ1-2,CASSQPRDHGYTF,TGTGCCAGCAGCCAACCGCGGGACCACGGCTACACCTTC
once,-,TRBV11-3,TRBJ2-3,CASSLAGIYTDTQYF,TGTGCCAGCAGCTTAGCGGGGATCTACACAGATACGCAGTATTTT
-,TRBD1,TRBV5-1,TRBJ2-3,CASSQPTGGVTDTQYF,TGCGCCAGCAGCCAGCCCACAGGGGGCGTTACAGATACGCAGTATTTT
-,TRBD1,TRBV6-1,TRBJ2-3,CASSGNLQGALTDTQYF,TGTGCCAGCAGTGGGAACCTACAGGGGGCTTTAACAGATACGCAGTATTTT
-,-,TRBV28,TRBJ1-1,CASRMGGYDTEAFF,TGTGCCAGCCGAATGGGGGGCTACGACACTGAAGCTTTCTTT
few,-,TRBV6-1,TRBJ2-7,CASMTQGGSYEQYF,TGTGCCAGCATGACCCAGGGTGGCTCCTACGAGCAGTACTTC
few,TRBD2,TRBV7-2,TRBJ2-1,CASSLGSGRASEQFF,TGTGCCAGCAGCTTGGGGAGCGGGAGGGCCTCTGAGCAGTTCTTC
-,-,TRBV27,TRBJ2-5,CASSSPGEETQYF,TGTGCCAGCAGTTCCCCAGGGGAAGAGACCCAGTACTTC
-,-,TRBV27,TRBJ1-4,CASSLSFGKLFF,TGTGCCAGCAGTTTATCATTCGGAAAACTGTTTTTT
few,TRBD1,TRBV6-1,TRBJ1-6,CASRTGTGQNSPLHF,TGTGCCAGCAGGACGGGGACAGGGCAGAATTCACCCCTCCACTTT
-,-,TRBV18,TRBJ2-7,CASSPPDRTREQYF,TGTGCCAGCTCACCACCAGACAGGACCCGCGAGCAGTACTTC
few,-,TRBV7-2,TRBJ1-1,CASSLLGGVYTEAFF,TGTGCCAGCAGCCTCCTAGGGGGGGTTTATACTGAAGCTTTCTTT
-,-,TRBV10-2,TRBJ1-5,CASSESWRGGNQPQHF,TGCGCCAGCAGTGAGTCGTGGAGGGGAGGCAATCAGCCCCAGCATTTT
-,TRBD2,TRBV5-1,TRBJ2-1,CASSFVAGGNEQFF,TGCGCCAGCAGCTTTGTAGCGGGGGGCAATGAGCAGTTCTTC
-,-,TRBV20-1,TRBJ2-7,CSARELSGDLSEQYF,TGCAGTGCTAGAGAACTGTCAGGGGATTTATCTGAGCAGTACTTC
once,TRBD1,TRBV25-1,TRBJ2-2,CASSPQGADTGELFF,TGTGCCAGCAGTCCCCAGGGGGCGGACACCGGGGAGCTGTTTTTT
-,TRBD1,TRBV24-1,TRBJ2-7,CATSDPGQSSYEQYF,TGTGCCACCAGTGACCCGGGACAGTCGTCCTACGAGCAGTACTTC
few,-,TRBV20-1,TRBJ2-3,CSARASANTDTQYF,TGCAGTGCTAGAGCTAGCGCTAACACAGATACGCAGTATTTT
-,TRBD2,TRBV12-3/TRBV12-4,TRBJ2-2,CASSELAGGGTGELFF,TGTGCCAGCAGTGAACTAGCGGGGGGCGGCACCGGGGAGCTGTTTTTT
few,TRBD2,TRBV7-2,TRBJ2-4,CASSLGDYRGNIQYF,TGTGCCAGCAGCTTAGGGGACTACCGAGGGAACATTCAGTACTTC
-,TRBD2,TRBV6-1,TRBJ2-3,CAILAGGTDTQYF,TGTGCCATCCTAGCGGGGGGCACAGATACGCAGTATTTT
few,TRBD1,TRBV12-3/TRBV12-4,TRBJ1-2,CASSFGQGFYGYTF,TGTGCCAGCTCCTTCGGACAGGGCTTCTATGGCTACACCTTC
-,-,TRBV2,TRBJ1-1,CATLRGTENTEAFF,TGTGCCACCCTCCGAGGGACGGAGAACACTGAAGCTTTCTTT
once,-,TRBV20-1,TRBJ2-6,CSAPDSGGANVLTF,TGCAGTGCACCCGACTCGGGCGGGGCCAACGTCCTGACTTTC